This T cell receptor beta chain was profiled in a study of CD8+CD57+ T cells in acquired aplastic anemia. About the study: Each DNA sample taken from sorted CD4+ and CD8+ cells came to 3 to 3.5 ug on average. Points from the study as a whole: It was found that almost 30 CD8+ CDR3 sequences were shared between patients and controls.

Only patients with CD8+CD57+ cell expansion on flow cytometry were chosen for sequencing. For CDR3 and TCR beta VDJ profiling, genomic DNA was the template used. TCRdb recomputed calls from the reads with MiXCR, one row per CDR3 protein. The sample lists 200,000 or so distinct CDR3 sequences, 65% seen once, with around 58% in the top ten. This clonotype was seen a handful of times. Its antigen is as yet unknown. The sample taken for sequencing was sorted CD4+, CD8+, or CD8+CD57+ T cells (not recorded which) from PBMCs. The receptor comes from a human donor with aplastic anemia.

The CDR3, as DNA: TGCAGCGTTCAGTTGAACACTGAAGCTTTCTTT. It specifies CSVQLNTEAFF. The chain has TRBV29-1 and TRBJ1-1, with D unclear. Germline values: CDR1 SQVTM, CDR2 ANQGSEA. V was trimmed by 5 bases and J by 0 bases, leaving 4 bases between them. This CDR3 is 11 amino acids long.